The 15 T cell receptor beta chains below were found in one sample sequenced in a study of T cell repertoires in aging, cancer and after chemotherapy. TCR beta rearrangements were amplified from peripheral blood genomic DNA. Rearranged V-D-J TRB sequences were amplified with a mixed TRB-A/B primer pool. TCRdb analysed the multiplex PCR reads with MiXCR anew, one entry per CDR3 protein. The data contain roughly 860 distinct CDR3 sequences, approximately 72% of them seen just once; the ten biggest clones take up 52%. The sample was blood. The origin of the receptors is a human donor with a blood cancer.

The chain uses TRBV29-1 and TRBJ2-1; D is unresolved. Trimming pared 6 bases from V and 4 bases from J, leaving 13 bases between. CDR1 is SQVTM and CDR2 is ANQGSEA in the germline V gene. The CDR3 runs 13 residues. Here the CDR3 reads CSVSRQTYNEQFF. CDR3 coding DNA: TGCAGCGTCTCTCGGCAGACATACAATGAGCAGTTCTTC.

The gene calls are TRBV7-6 and TRBJ1-6; 10 bases align to TRBD1. Germline CDR1 SGHVS, CDR2 FNYEAQ. The V gene end was trimmed by 0 bases and the J gene end by 11 bases; junction bases not matched to a gene: 4. The CDR3 contains 15 residues. The CDR3 DNA reads as TGTGCCAGCAGCTTAGCGGGACAGGGGCAGACACCCCTCCACTTT. Residues: CASSLAGQGQTPLHF. The complete variable domain, with remaining parts taken from reference TRBV7-6 and TRBJ1-6, reads GAGVSQSPRYKVTKRGQDVALRCDPISGHVSLYWYRQALGQGPEFLTYFNYEAQQDKSGLPNDRFSAERPEGSISTLTIQRTEQRDSAMYRCASSLAGQGQTPLHFGNGTRLTVT.

This clonotype is judged medium-sized. V gene TRBV19 combines with J gene TRBJ2-3, with D possibly matching TRBD2 (6 bases). CDR3 length: 15 residues. Trimming cost V 10 bases and J 2 bases, with 19 bases left between them. Germline CDR1 reads LNHDA; CDR2 reads SQIVND (reference sequence). The CDR3, as DNA: TGTGCCACTCTCCCCCTCGGGGAGGACACAGATACGCAGTATTTT. Translation gives CATLPLGEDTDTQYF. The complete variable domain, with remaining parts taken from reference TRBV19 and TRBJ2-3, reads DGGITQSPKYLFRKEGQNVTLSCEQNLNHDAMYWYRQDPGQGLRLIYYSQIVNDFQKGDIAEGYSVSREKKESFPLTVTSAQKNPTAFYLCATLPLGEDTDTQYFGPGTRLTVL.

This rearrangement joins TRBV7-2 to TRBJ1-5; 9 nucleotides align to TRBD1. The germline V gene has CDR1 SGHTA and CDR2 FQGNSA. J lost 5 bases, V lost 1 base, and 3 bases had no gene match. This CDR3 has 15 amino acids. The CDR3 region is CASSLGDREDQPQHF. As DNA, the CDR3 is TGTGCCAGCAGCTTAGGGGACAGGGAGGATCAGCCCCAGCATTTT.

The chain has TRBV19 and TRBJ1-5; TRBD1 is a possible D gene (5 bases). Germline CDR1 LNHDA, CDR2 SQIVND (reference sequence). V lost 3 bases to trimming and J lost 3 bases, with 9 bases between them. This CDR3 spans 14 amino acids. The CDR3 region is CASSMTAYNQPQHF. The CDR3 nucleotides read TGTGCCAGTAGTATGACAGCTTACAATCAGCCCCAGCATTTT. Filled out from reference TRBV19 and TRBJ1-5, the complete variable domain reads DGGITQSPKYLFRKEGQNVTLSCEQNLNHDAMYWYRQDPGQGLRLIYYSQIVNDFQKGDIAEGYSVSREKKESFPLTVTSAQKNPTAFYLCASSMTAYNQPQHFGDGTRLSIL.

The chain joins TRBV27 to TRBJ2-1; D gene ambiguous. V was trimmed by 3 bases and J by 0 bases, leaving 6 bases between them. Per the germline V gene, CDR1 is MNHEY and CDR2 is SMNVEV (reference sequence). The CDR3 is 14 amino acids. CDR3 in DNA: TGTGCCAGCAGTTTCTCAAGCTCCTACAATGAGCAGTTCTTC. Protein product: CASSFSSSYNEQFF.

This clonotype appeared a single time. The chain combines TRBV6-5 with TRBJ2-7; TRBD1 aligns across 9 bases. The CDR3 spans 14 residues. Per the germline V gene, CDR1 is MNHEY and CDR2 is SVGAGI. The trim removed 2 bases at V and 4 bases at J, leaving 3 bases unmatched. The CDR3, as DNA: TGTGCCAGCAGTTACGGGACAGGGCTTTACGAGCAGTACTTC. Protein sequence: CASSYGTGLYEQYF.

Only a few counts were recorded for this clonotype. This chain uses TRBV12-3 or TRBV12-4 with TRBJ1-1; D remains unclear. Between the trimmed V and J ends, which lost 2 bases and 1 base, there was a span of 2 bases. The CDR3 extends over 12 amino acids. CDR3 sequence reads: CASSLSNTEAFF. CDR3 sequence (DNA): TGTGCCAGCAGTTTATCGAACACTGAAGCTTTCTTT.

The V call is TRBV7-9, the J call TRBJ2-7, with D hard to call. The CDR3 covers 15 residues. Germline V gene lookup returns CDR1 SEHNR and CDR2 FQNEAQ (reference sequence). V was cut by 5 bases and J by 0 bases, with 14 bases left in between. CDR3 region: CASSPLPALSYEQYF. DNA of the CDR3: TGTGCCAGCAGCCCCTTGCCGGCCCTCTCCTACGAGCAGTACTTC.

This clonotype was counted a few times. The chain uses TRBV12-3 or TRBV12-4 and TRBJ2-7, with 7 bases that match TRBD1. J gave up 3 bases and V 6 bases, and 5 bases lay outside the gene matches. The CDR3 consists of 13 residues. The CDR3 is CASSRNRGYEQYF. CDR3 nucleotides: TGTGCCAGCAGCAGAAACAGGGGCTACGAGCAGTACTTC.

This sequence joins TRBV12-3 or TRBV12-4 and TRBJ2-5; D unresolved. CDR3 length: 12 residues. Trimming shortened V by 4 bases and J by 4 bases, and 7 bases separated the two germline ends. The CDR3: CASSYYSETQYF. CDR3 nucleotides: TGTGCCAGCAGTTACTATTCAGAGACCCAGTACTTC.

This rearrangement joins TRBV6-1 to TRBJ2-2; D possibly uses TRBD1 or TRBD2 (5 bases each). V dropped 4 bases and J dropped 11 bases, with 17 bases sitting between them. The CDR3 extends over 14 amino acids. Germline CDR1 MNHNS, CDR2 SASEGT. The CDR3 region is CASSVWDEGNELFF. The CDR3 nucleotides are TGTGCCAGCAGTGTGTGGGACGAAGGTAACGAGCTGTTTTTT.

The chain links TRBV7-2 to TRBJ2-1, with 12 bases identical to TRBD2. This CDR3 comprises 15 residues. J lost 4 bases, V lost 6 bases, and 4 bases had no gene match. Germline CDR1 is SGHTA and CDR2 is FQGNSA. CDR3 sequence: CASRTSGGIYNEQFF. CDR3 nucleotide sequence: TGTGCCAGCAGGACTAGCGGGGGAATTTACAATGAGCAGTTCTTC.

The chain links TRBV29-1 to TRBJ2-1; TRBD2 agrees at 8 bases. V lost 7 bases to trimming and J lost 8 bases; unmatched junction nucleotides: 16. Germline assignment: CDR1 SQVTM and CDR2 ANQGSEA. CDR3 size: 15 residues. CDR3 in DNA: TGCAGCGCTGACTCCGTCCGGGGGGGCGGGGATGAGCAGTTCTTC. It encodes CSADSVRGGGDEQFF.

This chain links TRBV12-3 or TRBV12-4 with TRBJ1-6; D remains unclear. Trimming left V 6 bases short and J 7 bases short, with 10 bases between. The CDR3 is 13 residues long. The DNA for the CDR3 is TGTGCCAGCAGGAAGGGTTGGAATTCACCCCTCCACTTT. It is translated as CASRKGWNSPLHF.